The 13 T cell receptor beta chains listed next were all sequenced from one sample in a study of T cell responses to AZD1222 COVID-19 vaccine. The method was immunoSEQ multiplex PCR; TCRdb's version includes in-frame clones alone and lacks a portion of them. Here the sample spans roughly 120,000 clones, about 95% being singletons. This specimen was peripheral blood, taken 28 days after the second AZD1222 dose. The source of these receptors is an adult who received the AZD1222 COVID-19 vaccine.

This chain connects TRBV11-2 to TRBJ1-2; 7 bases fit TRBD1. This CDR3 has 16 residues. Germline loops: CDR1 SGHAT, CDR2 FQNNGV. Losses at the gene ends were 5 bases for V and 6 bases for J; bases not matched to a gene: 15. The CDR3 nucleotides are TGTGCCAGCAGCCCTAGTATATTCGGGACAGTTAATGGCTACACCTTC. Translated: CASSPSIFGTVNGYTF.

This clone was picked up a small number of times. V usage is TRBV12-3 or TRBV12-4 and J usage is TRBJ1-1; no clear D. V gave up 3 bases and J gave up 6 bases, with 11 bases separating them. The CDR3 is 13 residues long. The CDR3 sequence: CASSFWTAPEAFF. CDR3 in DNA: TGTGCCAGCAGTTTTTGGACGGCGCCTGAAGCTTTCTTT.

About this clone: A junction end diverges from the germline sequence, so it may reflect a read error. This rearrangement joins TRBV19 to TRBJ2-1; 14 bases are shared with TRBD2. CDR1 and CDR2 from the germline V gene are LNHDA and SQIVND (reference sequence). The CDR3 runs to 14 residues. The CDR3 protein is CASIGTSGSHRIVF. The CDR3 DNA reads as TGTGCCAGTATCGGGACTAGCGGGAGCCATCGGATTGTCTTC. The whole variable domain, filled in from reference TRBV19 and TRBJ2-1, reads DGGITQSPKYLFRKEGQNVTLSCEQNLNHDAMYWYRQDPGQGLRLIYYSQIVNDFQKGDIAEGYSVSREKKESFPLTVTSAQKNPTAFYLCASIGTSGSHRIVFGPGTRLTVL.

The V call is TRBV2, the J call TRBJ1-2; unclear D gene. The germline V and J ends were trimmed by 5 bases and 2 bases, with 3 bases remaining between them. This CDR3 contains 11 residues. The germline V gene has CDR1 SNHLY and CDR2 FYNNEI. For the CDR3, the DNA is TGTGCCAGCAGTTACAACTATGGCTACACCTTC. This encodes CASSYNYGYTF.

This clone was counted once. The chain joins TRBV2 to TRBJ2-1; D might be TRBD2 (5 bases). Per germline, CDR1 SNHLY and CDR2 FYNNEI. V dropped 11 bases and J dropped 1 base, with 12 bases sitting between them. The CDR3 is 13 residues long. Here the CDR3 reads CAGGGTSYNEQFF. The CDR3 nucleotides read TGTGCCGGAGGTGGAACTTCCTACAATGAGCAGTTCTTC. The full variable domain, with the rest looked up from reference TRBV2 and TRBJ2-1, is EPEVTQTPSHQVTQMGQEVILRCVPISNHLYFYWYRQILGQKVEFLVSFYNNEISEKSEIFDDQFSVERPDGSNFTLKIRSTKLEDSAMYFCAGGGTSYNEQFFGPGTRLTVL.

CDR3 region: CASSPPWTVNTDTQYF. For the CDR3, the DNA is TGTGCCAGCAGCCCCCCCTGGACCGTAAACACAGATACGCAGTATTTT. The chain couples TRBV9 to TRBJ2-3; D unclear. Per germline, CDR1 SGDLS and CDR2 YYNGEE. The CDR3 has 16 amino acids. Trimming stripped 4 bases from V and 2 bases from J, with 17 bases between.

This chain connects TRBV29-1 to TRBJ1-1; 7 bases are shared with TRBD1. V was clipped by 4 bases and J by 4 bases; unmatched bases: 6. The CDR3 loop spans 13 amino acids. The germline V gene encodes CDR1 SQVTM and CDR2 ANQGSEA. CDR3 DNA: TGCAGCGTTGGAGGGGGCGCGGGCACTGAAGCTTTCTTT. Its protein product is CSVGGGAGTEAFF.

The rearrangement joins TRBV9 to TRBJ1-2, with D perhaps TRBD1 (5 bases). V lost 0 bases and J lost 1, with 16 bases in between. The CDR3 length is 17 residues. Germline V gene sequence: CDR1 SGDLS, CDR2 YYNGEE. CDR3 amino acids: CASSVGLGGNGNYGYTF. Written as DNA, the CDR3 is TGTGCCAGCAGCGTAGGCCTGGGGGGGAATGGTAACTATGGCTACACCTTC.

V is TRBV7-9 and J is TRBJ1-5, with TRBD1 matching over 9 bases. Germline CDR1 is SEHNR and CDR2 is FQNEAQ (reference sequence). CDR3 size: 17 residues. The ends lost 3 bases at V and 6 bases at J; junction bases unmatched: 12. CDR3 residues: CASSFTSGTGSFQPQHF. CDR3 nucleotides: TGTGCCAGCAGCTTTACTTCCGGGACAGGGTCGTTTCAGCCCCAGCATTTT. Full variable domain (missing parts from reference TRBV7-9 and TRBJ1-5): DTGVSQNPRHKITKRGQNVTFRCDPISEHNRLYWYRQTLGQGPEFLTYFQNEAQLEKSRLLSDRFSAERPKGSFSTLEIQRTEQGDSAMYLCASSFTSGTGSFQPQHFGDGTRLSIL.

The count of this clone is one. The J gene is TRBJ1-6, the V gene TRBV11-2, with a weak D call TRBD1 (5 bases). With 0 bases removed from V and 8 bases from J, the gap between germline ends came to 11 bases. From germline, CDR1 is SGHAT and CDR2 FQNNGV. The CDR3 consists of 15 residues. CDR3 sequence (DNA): TGTGCCAGCAGCTTAGAGGGGGGTGGGCATTCACCCCTCCACTTT. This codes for CASSLEGGGHSPLHF.

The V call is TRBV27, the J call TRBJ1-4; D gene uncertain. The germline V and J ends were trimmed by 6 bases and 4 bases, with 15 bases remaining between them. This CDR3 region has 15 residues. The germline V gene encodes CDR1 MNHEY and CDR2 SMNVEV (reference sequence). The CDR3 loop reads CASSPPGVRNEKLFF. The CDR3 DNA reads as TGTGCCAGCAGCCCCCCCGGAGTCCGTAATGAAAAACTGTTTTTT. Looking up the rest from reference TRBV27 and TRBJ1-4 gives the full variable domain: EAQVTQNPRYLITVTGKKLTVTCSQNMNHEYMSWYRQDPGLGLRQIYYSMNVEVTDKGDVPEGYKVSRKEKRNFPLILESPSPNQTSLYFCASSPPGVRNEKLFFGSGTQLSVL.

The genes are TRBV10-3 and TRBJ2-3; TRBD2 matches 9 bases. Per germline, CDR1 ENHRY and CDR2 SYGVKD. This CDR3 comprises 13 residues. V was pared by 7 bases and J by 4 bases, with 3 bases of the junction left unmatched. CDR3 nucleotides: TGTGCCATCAAGGCGGGGGGGCCAGATACGCAGTATTTT. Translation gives CAIKAGGPDTQYF.

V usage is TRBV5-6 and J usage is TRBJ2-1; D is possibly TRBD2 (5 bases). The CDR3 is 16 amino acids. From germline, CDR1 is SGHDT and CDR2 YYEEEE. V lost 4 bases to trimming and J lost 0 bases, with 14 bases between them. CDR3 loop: CASSQRVGSSYNEQFF. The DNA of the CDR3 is TGTGCCAGCAGCCAACGGGTGGGGAGCTCCTACAATGAGCAGTTCTTC.